This TCR beta chain was profiled in a study of PD-1 blockade in mismatch repair-deficient tumors. Overall study: All were previously treated, progressing patients with eleven to twelve mismatch repair-deficient cancer types.

CDR3 length: 15 amino acids. Between the trimmed V and J ends, which lost 5 bases and 5 bases, there was a span of 18 bases. CDR1 is SEHNR and CDR2 is FQNEAQ in the germline V gene (reference sequence). This clone was counted a single time. The antigen is not known. General study findings and limits: Rapid post-treatment expansion, then contraction, generally preceding radiologic response, marked tumor-resident clones.

All patients were mismatch repair deficient, assessed by either PCR or immunohistochemistry. Assay: immunoSEQ multiplex PCR; the TCRdb copy retains only in-frame clones and omits some. The sample lists tens of thousands of clones, roughly 80% occurring once. The chain uses TRBV7-9 and TRBJ2-5; weak D call: TRBD2 (5 bases). The receptor was derived from an adult with mismatch repair-deficient cancer. The sample here was PBMCs, taken before pembrolizumab treatment. The CDR3 DNA sequence: TGTGCCAGCAGCCCCGCACTAGTTACTCAGGAGACCCAGTACTTC. Its protein product is CASSPALVTQETQYF.